The 20 T cell receptor beta chains reported below all come from one sample, sequenced in a study of cytomegalovirus exposure and HLA in healthy donors. TCRdb's copy holds only in-frame clones and misses some; the assay was immunoSEQ multiplex PCR. This table holds under 250,000 clones, approximately 87% found once. Sequencing was done on a sample of PBMCs. The receptor source for this set is a man between 18 and 29 years old in good health and CMV-seronegative.

The chain is built from TRBV5-1 and TRBJ2-7, with TRBD1 matching over 9 bases. Losses at the gene ends were 5 bases for V and 2 bases for J; bases not matched to a gene: 5. The germline V gene has CDR1 SGHRS and CDR2 YFSETQ. This CDR3 has 14 amino acids. The CDR3 reads CASRFWTGAYEQYF. The CDR3, as DNA: TGCGCCAGCAGATTTTGGACAGGGGCCTACGAGCAGTACTTC.

V gene TRBV11-3 combines with J gene TRBJ2-4; 7 bases are a match to TRBD1. With V trimmed by 5 bases and J by 6 bases, 4 bases remained unmatched. Germline CDR1 SGHNT, CDR2 YENEEA. The CDR3 contains 13 residues. The CDR3 coding sequence is TGTGCCAGCAGCACGGGACAGCGAAACATTCAGTACTTC. Protein: CASSTGQRNIQYF.

This chain uses TRBV19 with TRBJ1-1; 8 bases align to TRBD1. Germline CDR1 is LNHDA and CDR2 is SQIVND (reference sequence). The CDR3 spans 15 residues. The junction had 8 bases not matched to a gene; V was cut back by 8 bases and J by 0 bases. DNA for the CDR3: TGTGCCAGTGGCCGTCCGGGACAGGTGAACACTGAAGCTTTCTTT. Protein: CASGRPGQVNTEAFF.

The gene calls are TRBV29-1 and TRBJ1-1; D possibly corresponds to TRBD1 (5 bases). With 0 bases removed from V and 4 bases from J, the gap between germline ends came to 15 bases. CDR1 and CDR2 (germline): SQVTM, ANQGSEA. The CDR3 is 15 amino acids. CDR3 sequence: CSVEDASGGGTEAFF. CDR3 nucleotides: TGCAGCGTTGAAGATGCGAGCGGGGGAGGCACTGAAGCTTTCTTT.

CDR3 sequence reads: CASRGAGNTEAFF. DNA of the CDR3: TGTGCCAGCAGGGGAGCGGGGAACACTGAAGCTTTCTTT. The V and J genes are TRBV6-4 and TRBJ1-1; D is unresolved. The V end was cut by 6 bases, the J end by 1 base, with 9 bases between. This CDR3 region has 13 residues. Germline V gives CDR1 MRHNA, CDR2 SNTAGT.

This clone was recorded only once. The rearrangement joins TRBV28 to TRBJ2-7; a weak D match, TRBD1 (6 bases). The CDR3 covers 13 residues. Deletions cut 9 bases from V and 5 bases from J, with 17 bases between. Germline V lookup: CDR1 MDHEN, CDR2 SYDVKM. This CDR3 reads CASGEQGLNEQYF. The CDR3 region has the DNA TGTGCCAGTGGGGAACAGGGTTTAAACGAGCAGTACTTC.

This clone was recorded once. The V call is TRBV11-2, the J call TRBJ2-2, with 7 bases aligning to TRBD1. CDR3 length: 15 amino acids. The V gene's germline CDR1 is SGHAT and CDR2 FQNNGV. V trimming: 1 base; J trimming: 4 bases; junction bases outside the gene matches: 3. In DNA, the CDR3 is TGTGCCAGCAGCTTAGCGGCAGGGGGCACCGGGGAGCTGTTTTTT. Its protein product is CASSLAAGGTGELFF.

The rearrangement links TRBV7-8 to TRBJ2-1; perhaps TRBD2 as D (6 bases). Germline V gene sequence: CDR1 SGHVS, CDR2 FQNEAQ. Trimming removed 5 bases from V and 10 bases from J, with 12 bases in between. CDR3 length equals 12 residues. The DNA for the CDR3 is TGTGCCAGCAGCCCCCCCGCGGGGGAGCAGTTCTTC. This codes for CASSPPAGEQFF.

The chain couples TRBV28 to TRBJ1-4, with 7 bases fitting TRBD1. The V segment lost 3 bases and the J segment 6 bases; nucleotides outside the gene matches: 13. From germline, CDR1 is MDHEN and CDR2 SYDVKM. This CDR3 has 17 amino acids. The CDR3, as DNA: TGTGCCAGCAGTTTTCCAAACGAGACCGGGACAGATGAAAAACTGTTTTTT. This encodes CASSFPNETGTDEKLFF. The complete variable domain, with remaining parts taken from reference TRBV28 and TRBJ1-4, reads DVKVTQSSRYLVKRTGEKVFLECVQDMDHENMFWYRQDPGLGLRLIYFSYDVKMKEKGDIPEGYSVSREKKERFSLILESASTNQTSMYLCASSFPNETGTDEKLFFGSGTQLSVL.

This chain connects TRBV2 to TRBJ2-3; possibly TRBD2 for D (8 bases). The CDR3 extends over 16 amino acids. V was clipped by 6 bases and J by 0 bases, with 16 bases between them. Germline V gene lookup returns CDR1 SNHLY and CDR2 FYNNEI. CDR3 in DNA: TGTGCCAGCAGCGGGAGGGGGCAGGGGAGCACAGATACGCAGTATTTT. It specifies CASSGRGQGSTDTQYF.

V is TRBV28 and J is TRBJ1-1, with 7 bases aligning to TRBD1. Trimming at V came to 5 bases and at J to 3 bases, leaving 12 bases not matched to a gene. Germline V lookup: CDR1 MDHEN, CDR2 SYDVKM. There are 16 residues in the CDR3. The CDR3 sequence: CASSRTGEGLDTEAFF. CDR3 nucleotides: TGTGCCAGCAGTCGGACAGGAGAAGGGTTAGACACTGAAGCTTTCTTT.

The chain recombines TRBV5-4 with TRBJ1-2; unclear D gene. The CDR3 extends over 13 amino acids. V dropped 0 bases and J dropped 6 bases, with 9 bases sitting between them. The germline CDR1 and CDR2 sequences are SGHNT and YYREEE (reference sequence). CDR3 sequence: CASSLVGENGYTF. CDR3 nucleotides: TGTGCCAGCAGCTTGGTTGGGGAGAATGGCTACACCTTC.

This chain links TRBV19 with TRBJ2-6, with D tentatively TRBD2 (6 bases). Germline loops: CDR1 LNHDA, CDR2 SQIVND (reference sequence). Trimming shortened V by 5 bases and J by 0 bases, and 11 bases separated the two germline ends. CDR3 size: 16 residues. The CDR3 DNA reads as TGTGCCAGTAGTGCCCCCGGGAGCTCTGGGGCCAACGTCCTGACTTTC. It codes for CASSAPGSSGANVLTF.

DNA of the CDR3: TGCGCCAGCAGCTTGTCAGGGTCGCCAGATACGCAGTATTTT. Translation gives CASSLSGSPDTQYF. The chain combines TRBV5-1 with TRBJ2-3; D is perhaps TRBD1 (5 bases). The CDR3 has 14 amino acids. Trimming cost V 1 base and J 4 bases, with 10 bases left between them. Germline CDR1 reads SGHRS; CDR2 reads YFSETQ.

The gene calls are TRBV19 and TRBJ2-3, with TRBD1 as a possible D gene (5 bases). The CDR3 contains 17 residues. The germline V and J ends were trimmed by 6 bases and 1 base, with 20 bases remaining between them. Germline V gives CDR1 LNHDA, CDR2 SQIVND (reference sequence). The CDR3 reads CASSAREQVGGTDTQYF. CDR3 in DNA: TGTGCCAGTAGCGCTAGAGAACAGGTTGGAGGCACAGATACGCAGTATTTT.

V usage is TRBV7-6 and J usage is TRBJ1-5; D may be TRBD1 (5 bases). Trimming removed 1 base at V and 0 bases at J, with 7 bases between. CDR1 is SGHVS and CDR2 is FNYEAQ in the germline V gene. The length of the CDR3 is 15 residues. CDR3 in amino acids: CASSLETDSNQPQHF. The CDR3 nucleotides are TGTGCCAGCAGCTTAGAGACAGATAGCAATCAGCCCCAGCATTTT.

The V call is TRBV6-5, the J call TRBJ1-4; possibly TRBD1 for D (6 bases). Germline CDR1 MNHEY, CDR2 SVGAGI. V was trimmed by 6 bases and J by 10 bases, leaving 18 bases between them. The CDR3 has 14 residues. This chain's CDR3 is CASSPGQSLGKLFF. The DNA of the CDR3 is TGTGCCAGCAGCCCTGGACAGTCTTTAGGAAAACTGTTTTTT.

J is TRBJ2-7 and V is TRBV28, with D perhaps matching TRBD1 (6 bases). V lost 3 bases to trimming and J lost 5 bases, with 11 bases between them. Germline CDR1 is MDHEN and CDR2 is SYDVKM. This CDR3 has 13 amino acids. CDR3 nucleotide sequence: TGTGCCAGCAGTTTCAGGGGCGGCAACGAGCAGTACTTC. Translating gives CASSFRGGNEQYF. Filled out from reference TRBV28 and TRBJ2-7, the complete variable domain reads DVKVTQSSRYLVKRTGEKVFLECVQDMDHENMFWYRQDPGLGLRLIYFSYDVKMKEKGDIPEGYSVSREKKERFSLILESASTNQTSMYLCASSFRGGNEQYFGPGTRLTVT.

V gene TRBV10-2 combines with J gene TRBJ2-7; D gene unclear. Looked up from germline, CDR1 is WSHSY and CDR2 is SAAADI. V was shortened by 8 bases and J by 0 bases, with 14 bases between the two germline ends. The CDR3 sequence is 14 residues long. In nucleotides, the CDR3 is TGCGCCAGCGCCGATGACTTACTCTCCTACGAGCAGTACTTC. Translating it yields CASADDLLSYEQYF.

The chain uses TRBV4-3 and TRBJ2-7; 9 nucleotides agree with TRBD1. The CDR3 covers 16 residues. After removal of 0 bases from V and 2 bases from J, the junction contained 5 bases not matched to a gene. Germline loops: CDR1 LGHNA, CDR2 YSLEER. The CDR3 DNA reads as TGCGCCAGCAGCCAAGACTGGACAGGGGCCGCCTACGAGCAGTACTTC. Translated: CASSQDWTGAAYEQYF.